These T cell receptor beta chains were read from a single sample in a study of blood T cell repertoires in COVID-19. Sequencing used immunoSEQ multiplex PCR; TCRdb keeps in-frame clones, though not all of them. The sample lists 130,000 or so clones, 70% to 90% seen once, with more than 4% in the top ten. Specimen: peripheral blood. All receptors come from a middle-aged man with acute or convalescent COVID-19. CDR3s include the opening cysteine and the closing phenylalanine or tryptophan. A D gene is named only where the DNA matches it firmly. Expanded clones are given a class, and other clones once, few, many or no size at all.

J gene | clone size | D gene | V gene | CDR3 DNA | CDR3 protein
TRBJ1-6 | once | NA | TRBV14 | TGTGCCAGCAGCCAAGCACCAGGGAATTCACCCCTCCACTTT | CASSQAPGNSPLHF
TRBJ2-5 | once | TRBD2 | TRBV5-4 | TGTGCCAGCAGCAACACCCAAGCGGGAACCGCCCAAGAGACCCAGTACTTC | CASSNTQAGTAQETQYF
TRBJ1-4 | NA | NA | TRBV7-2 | TGTGCCAGCAGCTTCGAATGGGGGGATGAAAAACTGTTTTTT | CASSFEWGDEKLFF
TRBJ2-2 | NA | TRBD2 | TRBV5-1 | TGCGCCAGCACTCCGGCGGGAGGGCCCGGGGAGCTGTTTTTT | CASTPAGGPGELFF
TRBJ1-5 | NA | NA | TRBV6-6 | TGTGCCAGCAGTTACTCGACGGGGGGAAATCAGCCCCAGCATTTT | CASSYSTGGNQPQHF
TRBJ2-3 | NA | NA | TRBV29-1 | TGCAGCGTTGCCGACCTCCGGGTCTCTAAATCGGATACGCAGTATTTT | CSVADLRVSKSDTQYF
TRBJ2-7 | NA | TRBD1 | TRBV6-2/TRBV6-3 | TGTGCCAGCAGTTACTCGCGGACAGGATATTACGAGCAGTACTTC | CASSYSRTGYYEQYF
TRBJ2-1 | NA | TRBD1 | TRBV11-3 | TGTGCCAGCAGCTTACCCGGGACAGGGGACAATGAGCAGTTCTTC | CASSLPGTGDNEQFF
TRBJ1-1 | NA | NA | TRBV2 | TGTGCCAGCAGTAGGACGCGGGTAGGCACTGAAGCTTTCTTT | CASSRTRVGTEAFF
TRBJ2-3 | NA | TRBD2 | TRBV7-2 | TGTGCCAGCAGCACCCGACTAGCGGCAGATACGCAGTATTTT | CASSTRLAADTQYF
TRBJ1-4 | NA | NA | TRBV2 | TGTGCCAGCAGTGAAGAATACCAGGGAGGAGAAAAACTGTTTTTT | CASSEEYQGGEKLFF
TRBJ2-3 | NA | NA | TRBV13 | TGTGCCAGCAGCTACCACAACAGGGCAACAGATACGCAGTATTTT | CASSYHNRATDTQYF
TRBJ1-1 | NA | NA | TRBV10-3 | TGTGCCATCAGCAAAACCCAGGGGACCCAGATGAACACTGAAGCTTTCTTT | CAISKTQGTQMNTEAFF